This TCR beta chain comes out of a study of cytomegalovirus exposure and HLA in healthy donors (dated by TCRdb to between 2016 and 2019). For the wider study: An earlier analysis of some 600 of the donors reported 250 to 350 Gb of sequence data and 100 million to 120 million unique TCR beta sequences obtained from approximately 180 million T cells. Roughly 310 gigabases of sequencing data and tens of millions of unique TCR sequences were included in an early release covering 550 to 800 HLA-typed donors. The genetic ancestry cluster associated with self-reported Caucasian donors included 81% of the roughly 380 genotyped donors. The study aimed to test whether signatures of past pathogen exposure could be identified by cataloging public T cell receptors. The study profiled the T cell repertoires of more than 500 subjects by immunosequencing and related them to cytomegalovirus serostatus. Besides the first cohort of around 670 subjects, a separate validation cohort made up of roughly 130 different subjects was used. To predict cytomegalovirus infection status, the study brought together high-throughput TCR immunosequencing, statistical association of individual TCRs with disease status, and machine learning. A later analysis re-examined previously published TCR beta repertoires from around 670 donors and added high-resolution HLA genotyping to investigate patterns of TCR occurrence. Rather than drawing on any new phenotypic data, the later analysis identified candidate immune exposures from TCR beta sequences and the way those sequences occurred across donors. An earlier analysis of 587 of the donors used high-throughput TCR beta sequencing to judge whether each TCR beta V gene segment behaved as functional or pseudogenic. Donor age, sex, ethnicity and CMV serostatus were collected together with the repertoire data. A later genetic analysis took genome-wide SNP genotypes for 398 of the 666 donors and used that subset as a discovery cohort. Every repertoire in the discovery cohort had been generated on one and the same sequencing platform. HLA typing covered class I and class II loci at four-digit resolution. Typing coverage differed by locus: A, B, C, DRB1 and DQB1 were typed in about 620-630 donors, DQA1 in about 560, DPA1 in 600 to 610, and DPB1 in around 490. A handful of DR-DQ haplotypes were handled as single units for association and clustering because linkage in the cohort was strong. Among 398 genotyped donors of the cohort, an average of approximately 230,000 unique TCR beta nucleotide sequences were sequenced per donor, around 18% of them non-productive. Study-wide conclusions, independent of this receptor: A later analysis found that HLA-associated TCR beta chains were more clonally expanded and had lower generation probabilities than equally common non-associated chains. V-gene and J-gene trimming of TCR beta chains was associated with a missense DCLRE1C variant in a later genetic analysis, and the association was replicated in an independent cohort. Most TCR sequences were seen in very few donors, while some public TCRs were found in many individuals. A cluster of highly shared sequence variants was judged likely to be a technical artifact of the sequencing pipeline. In a later analysis, the rate of TCR association differed among HLA loci, with DRB1 alleles having the most associated TCRs and HLA-C alleles having the fewest. Correlated functional status among segregating V segments might be attributable to linkage disequilibrium, but an unknown experimental factor could not be ruled out. This cohort had only TCR beta chains sequenced, and the lack of alpha or paired-chain data limited which features could be detected. According to the authors, the approach could potentially be generalized to other disease states and immunological phenotypes. In a later analysis, most CMV-associated TCR beta chains were found to appear HLA-restricted, with HLA associations seemingly driven largely by CMV exposure. When HLA alleles, especially DR and DQ, strongly co-occurred, TCR associations were difficult to assign to individual alleles. In a later analysis, several top co-occurrence clusters were reported to appear linked to parvovirus B19, influenza, CMV and Epstein-Barr virus. Roughly uniform sequencing depth across donors was assumed in presence/absence analyses, although this assumption may not hold. In an earlier analysis of over 550 of the donors, most TCR beta V segments were observed in productive rearrangements about 87% or about 30% of the time, broadly matching IMGT annotations. According to a later genetic analysis, donors in an Asian-associated ancestry cluster had fewer N-insertions in productive TCRs than the roughly 700-donor mean. The classifier was reported to diagnose cytomegalovirus status with high specificity and sensitivity in both the original cohort and the validation cohort. The earlier analysis of around 600 of the donors excluded fewer than 20 rarely observed V segments, including chromosome 9 orphons, because counts were too low. Specific HLA alleles were associated with some 15,000 TCR beta sequences at a false discovery rate of 0.05 in a later analysis. Immune exposure information for the cohort was limited to CMV serostatus. A total of about 150 TCR beta chains were listed by the study as associated with cytomegalovirus. The 87-base-pair reads could not distinguish some IMGT-functional V segments, including TRBV6-2 and TRBV6-3, so those segments were excluded. A further reported finding was that TCR beta sequences accurately predicted the HLA-A and HLA-B alleles for most subjects in the first cohort. Because some donors lacked HLA typing at each locus, the association tests relied only on the typed subset. In vitro tests confirmed that a few of the cytomegalovirus-associated TCR beta chains recognize cytomegalovirus antigens.

The cohort comprised fewer than 700 healthy bone marrow donors. At the time of sampling, every cohort member was nominally healthy, though immune exposures that went unrecorded were likely present. The donor was CMV seropositive and was included in the group of some 290 seropositive cohort members. A peripheral blood sample was collected from each donor, and TCR beta sequencing was performed on peripheral blood mononuclear cells. The Qiagen DNeasy Blood Extraction Kit was used to extract genomic DNA from the blood cell samples. V and J are truncated by 7 bases and 2 bases respectively, leaving an intervening sequence of 12 bases. The germline V gene supplies CDR1 MNHNS and CDR2 SASEGT. Reading from cysteine to phenylalanine, the CDR3 counts 14 amino acids. The retained sequence is limited to the CDR3, 42 bases, with the frame set at the first base. As regards this clone: Its antigen remains undetermined. Base qualities are not recorded, but no much larger clone differs from it by a single base.

Library generation was performed with the immunoSEQ multiplex PCR assay. The multiplex PCR relied on a mix of 60 forward primers for TCR Vbeta segments and 13 reverse primers for TCR Jbeta segments. Amplification of the CDR3 region of rearranged TCR beta genes was performed with a multiplex PCR assay on genomic DNA. The Illumina HiSeq System was used to sequence the amplified TCR beta libraries as 87-base-pair reads. The authors' analysis ran thus. A later analysis counted tens of millions of unique TCR beta chains across the 550 to 750 repertoires, and 9 million to 14 million of these chains were shared by at least two donors. A nearest-neighbor algorithm error-corrected the raw reads and collapsed the reads into unique sequences, merging closely related sequences to remove PCR and sequencing errors. To assign V, D and J gene segments, CDR3 sequences were aligned to IMGT reference sequences. For a sequence to be retained, at least a six-nucleotide match to both a V gene segment and a J gene segment was required. Rearrangements were classified as productive when the CDR3 lacked stop codons and remained in frame with V and J, and all other rearrangements were classified as non-productive. CDR3 was defined by IMGT convention, running from the second conserved V-encoded cysteine to the conserved J-encoded phenylalanine. The earlier analysis of 500 to 650 of the donors excluded any sequence lacking an unambiguous match to a single V gene segment. An earlier analysis of a few hundred of the donors classified V segments as functional when productive rearrangements were above 56.7% and as segregating when the standard deviation between donors was above 5%. A statistical classification framework was built to diagnose cytomegalovirus status from the catalog of TCR beta chain sequences. In a later analysis, TCR nucleotide sequences were compared against IMGT/GENE-DB human TR gene sequences so that V and J genes could be assigned. The TCRdist pipeline was used in a later analysis to assign CDR3 sequences and most-parsimonious VDJ recombination scenarios. A later analysis defined each TCR beta chain by its CDR3 amino acid sequence plus V-gene family, and excluded reads lacking a unique V-gene family. In a later analysis, around 600 highly shared, low-generation-probability nucleotide sequences were removed to address suspected cross-contamination and a sequencing artifact. A later analysis calculated a clonal expansion index for each public chain from normalized within-repertoire ranks of inferred template counts. In a later analysis, generation probabilities were computed with a VDJ recombination model fitted to out-of-frame rearrangements, and the resulting probabilities were checked against IGoR. A later analysis scored TCR-TCR, TCR-HLA and TCR-CMV co-occurrence with hypergeometric tests, applying a repertoire-size bias correction to TCR pairs. In a later analysis, false discovery rates were estimated by permuting HLA or CMV assignments 20 times. A later analysis grouped co-occurring TCRs with DBSCAN, adding TCRdist sequence similarity when clustering within HLA-allele-positive subsets. Co-occurrence clustering excluded repertoires with fewer than 30,000 or more than 120,000 public chains, plus five with anomalous nucleotide sharing. TCRdb re-hosts the immuneACCESS table, in-frame sequences only. Its copies lack some clones; in the studies checked, an unresolved V gene accounts for under half of them, and the cause for the rest is not known. V, J and clone size are those of that table, while D and trimming were read from the DNA. The table for this sample lists approximately 100,000 clones; 69% of them were counted only once. The ten biggest clones cover 5.4% of the sample.

The chain is encoded by TRBV6-1 joined to TRBJ1-3; perhaps TRBD1 is the D gene, with 5 bases matching. Sequenced input: PBMCs. The TCR was taken from a woman aged 65 to 85 in good health and CMV-seropositive. The bases read TGTGCCAGCATAGTGCAGGGAACTGGAAACACCATATATTTT. This yields the protein CASIVQGTGNTIYF.